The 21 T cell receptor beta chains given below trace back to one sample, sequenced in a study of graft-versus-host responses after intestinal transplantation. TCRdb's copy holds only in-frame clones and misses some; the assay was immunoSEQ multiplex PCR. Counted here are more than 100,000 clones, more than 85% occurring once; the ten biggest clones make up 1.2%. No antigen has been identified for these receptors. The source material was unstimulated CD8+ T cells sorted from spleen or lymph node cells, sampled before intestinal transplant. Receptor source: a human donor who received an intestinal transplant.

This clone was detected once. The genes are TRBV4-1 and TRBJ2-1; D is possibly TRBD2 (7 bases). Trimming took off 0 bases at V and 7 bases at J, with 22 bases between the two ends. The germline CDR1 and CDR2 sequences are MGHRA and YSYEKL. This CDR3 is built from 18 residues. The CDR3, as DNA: TGCGCCAGCAGCCAAGATTGGGTGGTGGGGGGGCGCGTTAATGAGCAGTTCTTC. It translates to CASSQDWVVGGRVNEQFF.

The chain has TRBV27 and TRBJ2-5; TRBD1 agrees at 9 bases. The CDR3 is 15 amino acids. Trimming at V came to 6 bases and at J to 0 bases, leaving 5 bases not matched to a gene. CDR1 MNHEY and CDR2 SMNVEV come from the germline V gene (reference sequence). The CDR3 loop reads CASRSGTGYQETQYF. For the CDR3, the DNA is TGTGCCAGCAGATCTGGGACAGGGTACCAAGAGACCCAGTACTTC.

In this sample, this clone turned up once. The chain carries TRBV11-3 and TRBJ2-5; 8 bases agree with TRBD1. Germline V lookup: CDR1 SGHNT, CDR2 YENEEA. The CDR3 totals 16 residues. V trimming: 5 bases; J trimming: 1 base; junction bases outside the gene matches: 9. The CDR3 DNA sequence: TGTGCCAGCAGCCCGCGACAGGGGCCTAGCCAAGAGACCCAGTACTTC. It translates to CASSPRQGPSQETQYF.

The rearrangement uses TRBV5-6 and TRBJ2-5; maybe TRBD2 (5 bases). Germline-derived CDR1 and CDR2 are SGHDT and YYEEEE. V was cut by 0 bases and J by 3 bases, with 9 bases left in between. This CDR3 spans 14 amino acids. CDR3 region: CASSLAGIKETQYF. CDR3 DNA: TGTGCCAGCAGCTTGGCGGGGATAAAAGAGACCCAGTACTTC.

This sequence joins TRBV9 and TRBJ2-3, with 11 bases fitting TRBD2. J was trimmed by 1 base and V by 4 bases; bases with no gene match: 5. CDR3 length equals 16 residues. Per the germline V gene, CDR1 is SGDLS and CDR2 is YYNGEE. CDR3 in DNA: TGTGCCAGCAGCTCTCGACTAGCGGGGCGCACAGATACGCAGTATTTT. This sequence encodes CASSSRLAGRTDTQYF.

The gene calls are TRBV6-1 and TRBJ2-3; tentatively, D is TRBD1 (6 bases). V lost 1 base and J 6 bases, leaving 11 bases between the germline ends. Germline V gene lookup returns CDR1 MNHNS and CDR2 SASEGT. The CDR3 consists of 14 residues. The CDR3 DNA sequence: TGTGCCAGCAGTGAAGGGGACAACGTGGATACGCAGTATTTT. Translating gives CASSEGDNVDTQYF.

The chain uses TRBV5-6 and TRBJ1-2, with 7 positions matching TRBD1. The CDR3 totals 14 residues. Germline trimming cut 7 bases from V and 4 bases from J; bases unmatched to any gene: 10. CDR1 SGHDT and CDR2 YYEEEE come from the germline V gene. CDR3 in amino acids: CASSTDREIYGYTF. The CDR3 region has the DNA TGTGCCAGCTCCACCGACAGGGAGATCTATGGCTACACCTTC.

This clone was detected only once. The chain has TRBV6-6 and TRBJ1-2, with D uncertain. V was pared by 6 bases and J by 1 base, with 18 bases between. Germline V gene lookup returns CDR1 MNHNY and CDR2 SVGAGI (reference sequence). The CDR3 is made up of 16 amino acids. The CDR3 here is CASRPPRAQINYGYTF. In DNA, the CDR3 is TGTGCCAGCAGGCCCCCAAGGGCCCAGATTAACTATGGCTACACCTTC.

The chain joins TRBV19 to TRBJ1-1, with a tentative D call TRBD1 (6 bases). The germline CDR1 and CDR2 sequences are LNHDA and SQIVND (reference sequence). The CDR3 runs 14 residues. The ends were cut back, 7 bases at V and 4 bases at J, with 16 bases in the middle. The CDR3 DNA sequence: TGTGCCAGTACCATCGGGGGGGCGGGCACTGAAGCTTTCTTT. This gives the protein CASTIGGAGTEAFF.

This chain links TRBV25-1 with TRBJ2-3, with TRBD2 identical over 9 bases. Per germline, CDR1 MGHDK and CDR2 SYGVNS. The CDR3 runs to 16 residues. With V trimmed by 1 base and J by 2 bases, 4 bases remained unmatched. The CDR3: CASSEWGLADTDTQYF. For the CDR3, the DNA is TGTGCCAGCAGTGAATGGGGACTAGCTGACACAGATACGCAGTATTTT.

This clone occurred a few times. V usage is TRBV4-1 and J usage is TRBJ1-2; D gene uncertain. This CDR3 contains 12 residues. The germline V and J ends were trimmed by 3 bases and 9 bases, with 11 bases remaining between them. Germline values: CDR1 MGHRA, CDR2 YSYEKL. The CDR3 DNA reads TGCGCCAGCAGCCATATGGACGGGAGCTACACCTTC. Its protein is CASSHMDGSYTF.

CDR3 DNA: TGTGCCACCCAGCTCTCTGGAAACACCATATATTTT. This codes for CATQLSGNTIYF. V usage is TRBV11-2 and J usage is TRBJ1-3; no clear D. Germline V lookup: CDR1 SGHAT, CDR2 FQNNGV. CDR3 length: 12 residues. V gave up 10 bases and J gave up 0 bases, with 7 bases separating them.

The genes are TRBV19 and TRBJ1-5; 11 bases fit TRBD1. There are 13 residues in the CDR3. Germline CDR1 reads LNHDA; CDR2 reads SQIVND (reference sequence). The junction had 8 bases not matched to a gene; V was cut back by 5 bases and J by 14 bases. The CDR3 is CASSPTGTGGKHF. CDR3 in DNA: TGTGCCAGTAGTCCAACCGGGACAGGGGGAAAGCATTTT.

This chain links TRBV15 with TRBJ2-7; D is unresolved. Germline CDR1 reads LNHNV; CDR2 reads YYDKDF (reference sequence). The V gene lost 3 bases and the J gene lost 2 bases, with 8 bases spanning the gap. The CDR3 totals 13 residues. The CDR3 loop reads CATSRGQPYEQYF. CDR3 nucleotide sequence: TGTGCCACCAGCAGGGGCCAACCCTACGAGCAGTACTTC.

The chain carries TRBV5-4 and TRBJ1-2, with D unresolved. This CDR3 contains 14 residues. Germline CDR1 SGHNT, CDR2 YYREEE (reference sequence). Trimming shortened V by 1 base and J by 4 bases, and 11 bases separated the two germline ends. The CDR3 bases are TGTGCCAGCAGCTTGCAAGGCGCGTTCTATGGCTACACCTTC. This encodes CASSLQGAFYGYTF.

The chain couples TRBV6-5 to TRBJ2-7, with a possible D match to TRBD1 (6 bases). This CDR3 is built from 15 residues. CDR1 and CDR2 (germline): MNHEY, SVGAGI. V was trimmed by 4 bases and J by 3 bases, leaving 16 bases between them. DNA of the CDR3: TGTGCCAGCAGTTCTGGTCCGGACAGCGACTACGAGCAGTACTTC. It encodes CASSSGPDSDYEQYF.

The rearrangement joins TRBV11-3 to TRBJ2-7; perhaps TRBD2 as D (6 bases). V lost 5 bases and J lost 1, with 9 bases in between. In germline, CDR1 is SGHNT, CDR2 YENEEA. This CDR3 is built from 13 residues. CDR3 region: CASSPGVSYEQYF. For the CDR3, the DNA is TGTGCCAGCAGCCCGGGAGTTTCCTACGAGCAGTACTTC.

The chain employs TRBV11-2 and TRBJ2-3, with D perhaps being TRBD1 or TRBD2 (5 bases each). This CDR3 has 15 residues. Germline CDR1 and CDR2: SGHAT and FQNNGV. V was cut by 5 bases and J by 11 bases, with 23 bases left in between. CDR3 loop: CASSPLNRDPDRQYF. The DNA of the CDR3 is TGTGCCAGCAGCCCCCTTAACCGGGACCCAGATCGGCAGTATTTT.

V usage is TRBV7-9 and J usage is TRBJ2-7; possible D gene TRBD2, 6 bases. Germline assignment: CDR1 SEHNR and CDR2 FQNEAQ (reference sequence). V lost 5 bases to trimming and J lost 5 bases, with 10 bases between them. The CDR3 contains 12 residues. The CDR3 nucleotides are TGTGCCAGCAGCCAACCGGGGGACGAGCAGTACTTC. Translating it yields CASSQPGDEQYF.

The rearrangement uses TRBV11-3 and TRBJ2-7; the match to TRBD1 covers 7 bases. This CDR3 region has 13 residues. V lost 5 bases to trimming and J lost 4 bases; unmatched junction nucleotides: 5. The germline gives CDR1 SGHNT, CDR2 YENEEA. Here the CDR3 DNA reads TGTGCCAGCAGCCCCCGGGGACAGTACGAGCAGTACTTC. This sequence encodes CASSPRGQYEQYF.

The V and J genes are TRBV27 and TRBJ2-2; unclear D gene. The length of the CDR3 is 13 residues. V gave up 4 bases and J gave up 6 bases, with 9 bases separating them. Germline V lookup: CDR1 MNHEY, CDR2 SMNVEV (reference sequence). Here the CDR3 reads CASSSLMSGELFF. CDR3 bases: TGTGCCAGCAGTTCCTTGATGTCCGGGGAGCTGTTTTTT.